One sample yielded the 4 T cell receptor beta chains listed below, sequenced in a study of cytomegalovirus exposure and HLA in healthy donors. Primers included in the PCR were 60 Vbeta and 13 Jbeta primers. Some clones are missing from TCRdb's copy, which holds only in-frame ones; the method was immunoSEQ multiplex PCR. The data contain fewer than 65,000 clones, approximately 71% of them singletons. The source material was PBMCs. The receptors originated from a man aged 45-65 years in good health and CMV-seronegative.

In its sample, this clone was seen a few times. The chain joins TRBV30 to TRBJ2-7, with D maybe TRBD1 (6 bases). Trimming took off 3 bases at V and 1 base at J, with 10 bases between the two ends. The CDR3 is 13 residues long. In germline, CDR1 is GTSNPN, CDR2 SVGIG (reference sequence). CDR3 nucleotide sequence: TGTGCCTGGAGACAGGGAAGATCCTACGAGCAGTACTTC. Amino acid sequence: CAWRQGRSYEQYF. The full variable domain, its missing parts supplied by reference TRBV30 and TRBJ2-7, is SQTIHQWPATLVQPVGSPLSLECTVEGTSNPNLYWYRQAAGRGLQLLFYSVGIGQISSEVPQNLSASRPQDRQFILSSKKLLLSDSGFYLCAWRQGRSYEQYFGPGTRLTVT.

CDR3 nucleotide sequence: TGCAGCGTCCCGGGACAGGGTCGGTTCAGTGGCTACACCTTC. It codes for CSVPGQGRFSGYTF. The chain employs TRBV29-1 and TRBJ1-2, with 9 bases matching TRBD1. Germline CDR1 SQVTM, CDR2 ANQGSEA. V lost 6 bases to trimming and J lost 7 bases; unmatched junction nucleotides: 12. The CDR3 has 14 residues.

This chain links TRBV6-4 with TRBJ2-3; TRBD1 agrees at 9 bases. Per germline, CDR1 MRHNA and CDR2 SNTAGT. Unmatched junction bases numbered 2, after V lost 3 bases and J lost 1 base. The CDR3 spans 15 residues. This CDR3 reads CASSEWTGGTDTQYF. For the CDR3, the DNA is TGTGCCAGCAGTGAGTGGACAGGGGGCACAGATACGCAGTATTTT.

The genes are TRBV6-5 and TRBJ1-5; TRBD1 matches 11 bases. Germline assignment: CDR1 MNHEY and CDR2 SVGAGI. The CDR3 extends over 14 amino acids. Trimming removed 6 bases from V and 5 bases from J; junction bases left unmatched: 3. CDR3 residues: CASSRDRGYQPQHF. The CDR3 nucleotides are TGTGCCAGCAGCCGGGACAGGGGGTATCAGCCCCAGCATTTT.